The present TCR beta chain was sequenced within a study of cytomegalovirus exposure and HLA in healthy donors. 60 Vbeta and 13 Jbeta primers were used in PCR. Generated by immunoSEQ multiplex PCR, the TCRdb table keeps only in-frame clones and is missing some. The sample lists fewer than 200,000 clones, about four fifths occurring once. Unmatched junction bases numbered 9, after V lost 4 bases and J lost 4 bases. Germline V gene data show CDR1 as SGHRS and CDR2 as YFSETQ. This CDR3 has 16 amino acids. Sample: PBMCs. The TCR originated in a male donor in good health and CMV-seronegative. The rearrangement joins TRBV5-1 to TRBJ2-3, with 10 positions matching TRBD2. CDR3 nucleotides: TGCGCCAGCAGCCTCAGAGCGGGAGGGCTTTCAGATACGCAGTATTTT. It codes for CASSLRAGGLSDTQYF.